This T cell receptor beta chain was captured in a study of blood T cell repertoires in COVID-19. Across the whole study: Material from acute and convalescent COVID-19 was sourced from the United States, Italy and Spain. T cells, B-cell-depleted T cells, or PBMCs provided the cDNA or gDNA that served as material.

This CDR3 region has 16 residues. The junction had 2 bases not matched to a gene; V was cut back by 1 base and J by 0 bases. The germline CDR1 and CDR2 sequences are SGHTA and FQGNSA. Per the original data handling: Reference gene primer amplification in the assay estimated nucleated cell counts. Only in-frame clones appear in the TCRdb table, and some are missing; sequencing was by immunoSEQ multiplex PCR. The D gene and trimming were derived from the DNA, and the V and J assignments and clone size from that table. Seen here are 130,000 to 150,000 clones, roughly four fifths observed once, and the top ten hold under 9.5%.

This chain links TRBV7-2 with TRBJ2-3, with TRBD2 matching over 9 bases. The sample consisted of peripheral blood. The sequence derives from a woman aged 80 or over in a cohort sampled during active or convalescent COVID-19. CDR3 region: CASSLGLAASTDTQYF. CDR3 in DNA: TGTGCCAGCAGCTTAGGACTAGCGGCTAGCACAGATACGCAGTATTTT.